This entry describes one TCR beta chain. The target antigen is unknown. This entry comes from a study of Ad26.COV2.S vaccination and SARS-CoV-2 variants. Overall study: Donor participated within the Ad26.COV2.S arm of the COV1001 trial. Participants got Ad26.COV2.S intramuscularly, once or twice 56 days apart.

Clones were sequenced by immunoSEQ multiplex PCR, and TCRdb holds only the in-frame ones, with some missing. In the table there are roughly 320,000 clones, around 90% of which are singletons. Treatment described: over 15 received Ad26.COV2.S at low or high dose, single or two shots; roughly 5 received placebo; per-sample allocation not given. Sample collection was performed on day 63 after the first vaccine or placebo injection. Whole-study findings and limits: The TCR-based breadth and depth measures might underestimate overall T cell responses. Participants in the vaccine arm had higher spike-specific TCR breadth; placebo recipients had lower.

The CDR3 is made up of 15 amino acids. Trimming cost V 0 bases and J 4 bases, with 13 bases left between them. Germline V CDR1 and CDR2: LNHNV, YYDKDF (reference sequence). This rearrangement joins TRBV15 to TRBJ2-7; D is possibly TRBD2 (6 bases). The source material was peripheral blood, sampled in a trial of Ad26.COV2.S vaccine versus placebo. The clonotype comes from a person between 18 and 65 years old who received the Ad26.COV2.S COVID-19 vaccine or a placebo. The CDR3 loop is CATSRDKGGDYEQYF. DNA of the CDR3: TGTGCCACCAGCAGAGATAAGGGCGGGGATTACGAGCAGTACTTC.